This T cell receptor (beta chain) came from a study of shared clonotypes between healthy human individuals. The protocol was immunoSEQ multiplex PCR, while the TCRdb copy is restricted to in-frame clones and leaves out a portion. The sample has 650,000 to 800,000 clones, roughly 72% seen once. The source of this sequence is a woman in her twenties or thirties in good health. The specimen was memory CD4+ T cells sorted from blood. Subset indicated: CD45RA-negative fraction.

The CDR3 region is CASSLRGGLAGIPPLQETQYF. DNA of the CDR3: TGCGCCAGCAGCCTTAGGGGGGGACTAGCGGGAATCCCCCCCTTACAAGAGACCCAGTACTTC. This rearrangement joins TRBV4-1 to TRBJ2-5; 13 bases are a match to TRBD2. CDR1 is MGHRA, CDR2 YSYEKL, per germline. This CDR3 contains 21 residues. The V gene end was trimmed by 4 bases and the J gene end by 2 bases; junction bases not matched to a gene: 19.